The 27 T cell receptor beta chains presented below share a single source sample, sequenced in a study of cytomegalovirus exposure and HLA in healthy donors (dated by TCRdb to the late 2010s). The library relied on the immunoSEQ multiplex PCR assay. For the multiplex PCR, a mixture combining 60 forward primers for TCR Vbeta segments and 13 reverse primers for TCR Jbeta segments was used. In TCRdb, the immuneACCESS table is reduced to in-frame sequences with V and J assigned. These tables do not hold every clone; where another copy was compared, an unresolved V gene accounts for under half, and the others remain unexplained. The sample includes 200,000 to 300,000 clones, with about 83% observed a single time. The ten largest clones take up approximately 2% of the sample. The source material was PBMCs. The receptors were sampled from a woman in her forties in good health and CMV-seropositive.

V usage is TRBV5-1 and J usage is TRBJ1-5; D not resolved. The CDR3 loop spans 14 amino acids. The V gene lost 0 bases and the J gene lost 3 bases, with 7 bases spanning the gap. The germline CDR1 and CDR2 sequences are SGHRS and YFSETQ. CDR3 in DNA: TGCGCCAGCAGCTTGGGGGAGAACAATCAGCCCCAGCATTTT. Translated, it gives CASSLGENNQPQHF.

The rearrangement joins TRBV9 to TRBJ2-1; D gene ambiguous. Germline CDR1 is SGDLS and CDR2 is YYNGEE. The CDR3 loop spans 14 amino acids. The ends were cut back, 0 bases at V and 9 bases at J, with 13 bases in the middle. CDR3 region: CASSVVQASSEQFF. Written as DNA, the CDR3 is TGTGCCAGCAGCGTAGTCCAAGCGTCCAGTGAGCAGTTCTTC.

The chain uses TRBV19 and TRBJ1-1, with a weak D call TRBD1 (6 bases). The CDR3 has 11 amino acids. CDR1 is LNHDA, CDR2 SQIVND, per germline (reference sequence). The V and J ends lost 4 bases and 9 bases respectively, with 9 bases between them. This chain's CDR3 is CASSTRDKAFF. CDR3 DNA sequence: TGTGCCAGTAGTACCCGGGACAAAGCTTTCTTT.

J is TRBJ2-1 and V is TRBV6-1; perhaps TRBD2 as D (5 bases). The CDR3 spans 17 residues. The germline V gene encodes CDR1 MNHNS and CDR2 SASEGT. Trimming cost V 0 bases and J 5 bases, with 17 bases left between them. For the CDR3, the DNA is TGTGCCAGCAGTGAAGCTGGGCCAATAGCGACAAACAATGAGCAGTTCTTC. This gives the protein CASSEAGPIATNNEQFF.

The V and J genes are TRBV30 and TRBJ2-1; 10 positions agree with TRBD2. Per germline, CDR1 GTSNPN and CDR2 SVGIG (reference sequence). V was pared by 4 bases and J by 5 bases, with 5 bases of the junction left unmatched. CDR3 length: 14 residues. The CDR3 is CAWKGLAPHNEQFF. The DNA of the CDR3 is TGTGCCTGGAAGGGACTAGCGCCCCACAATGAGCAGTTCTTC.

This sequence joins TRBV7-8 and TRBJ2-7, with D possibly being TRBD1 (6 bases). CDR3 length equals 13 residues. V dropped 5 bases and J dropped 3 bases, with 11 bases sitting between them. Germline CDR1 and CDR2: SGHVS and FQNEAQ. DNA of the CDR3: TGTGCCAGCAGCCGCGGACAGATCTACGAGCAGTACTTC. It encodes CASSRGQIYEQYF. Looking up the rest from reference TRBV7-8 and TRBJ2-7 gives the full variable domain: GAGVSQSPRYKVAKRGQDVALRCDPISGHVSLFWYQQALGQGPEFLTYFQNEAQLDKSGLPSDRFFAERPEGSVSTLKIQRTQQEDSAVYLCASSRGQIYEQYFGPGTRLTVT.

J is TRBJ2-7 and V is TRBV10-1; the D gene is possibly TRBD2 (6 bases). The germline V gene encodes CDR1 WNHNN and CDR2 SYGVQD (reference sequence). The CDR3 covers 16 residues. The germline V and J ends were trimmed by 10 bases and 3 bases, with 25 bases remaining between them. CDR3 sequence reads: CANTDEWRERYYEQYF. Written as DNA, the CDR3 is TGCGCCAACACTGACGAGTGGAGGGAGCGTTACTACGAGCAGTACTTC.

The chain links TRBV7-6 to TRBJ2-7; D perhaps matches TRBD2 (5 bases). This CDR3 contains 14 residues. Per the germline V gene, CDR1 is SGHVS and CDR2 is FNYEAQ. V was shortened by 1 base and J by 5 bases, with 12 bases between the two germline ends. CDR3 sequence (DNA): TGTGCCAGCAGCTTAGGCGGTGGTAGCGACGAGCAGTACTTC. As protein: CASSLGGGSDEQYF.

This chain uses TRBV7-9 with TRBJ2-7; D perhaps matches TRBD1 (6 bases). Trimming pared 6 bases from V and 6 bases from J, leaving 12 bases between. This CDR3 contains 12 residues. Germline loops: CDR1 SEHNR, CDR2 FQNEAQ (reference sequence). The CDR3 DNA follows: TGTGCCAGCAGTTTAAAAGGGGGCGAGCAGTACTTC. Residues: CASSLKGGEQYF.

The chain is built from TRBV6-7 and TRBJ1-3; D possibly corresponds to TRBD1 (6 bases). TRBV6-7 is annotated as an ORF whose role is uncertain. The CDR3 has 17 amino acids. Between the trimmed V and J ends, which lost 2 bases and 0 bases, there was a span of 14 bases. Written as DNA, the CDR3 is TGTGCCAGCAGTTACATCGAAGGACAGCTCTCTGGAAACACCATATATTTT. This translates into CASSYIEGQLSGNTIYF.

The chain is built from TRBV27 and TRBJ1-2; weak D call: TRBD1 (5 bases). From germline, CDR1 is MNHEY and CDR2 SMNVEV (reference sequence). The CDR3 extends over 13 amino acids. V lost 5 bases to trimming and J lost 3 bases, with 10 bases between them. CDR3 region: CASSIREDYGYTF. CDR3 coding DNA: TGTGCCAGCAGTATCAGGGAGGACTATGGCTACACCTTC.

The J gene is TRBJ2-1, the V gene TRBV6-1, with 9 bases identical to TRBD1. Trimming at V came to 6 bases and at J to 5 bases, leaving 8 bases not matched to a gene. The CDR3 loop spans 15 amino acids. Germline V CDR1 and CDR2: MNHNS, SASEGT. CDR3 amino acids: CASRPDRGNNNEQFF. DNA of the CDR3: TGTGCCAGCAGGCCTGACAGGGGGAATAACAATGAGCAGTTCTTC.

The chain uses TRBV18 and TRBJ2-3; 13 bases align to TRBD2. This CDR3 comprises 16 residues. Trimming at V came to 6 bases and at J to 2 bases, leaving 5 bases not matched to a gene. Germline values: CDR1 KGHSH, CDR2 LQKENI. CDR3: CASSGGTSGTTDTQYF. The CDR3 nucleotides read TGTGCCAGCTCCGGAGGGACTAGCGGGACCACAGATACGCAGTATTTT. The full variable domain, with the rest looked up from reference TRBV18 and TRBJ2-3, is NAGVMQNPRHLVRRRGQEARLRCSPMKGHSHVYWYRQLPEEGLKFMVYLQKENIIDESGMPKERFSAEFPKEGPSILRIQQVVRGDSAAYFCASSGGTSGTTDTQYFGPGTRLTVL.

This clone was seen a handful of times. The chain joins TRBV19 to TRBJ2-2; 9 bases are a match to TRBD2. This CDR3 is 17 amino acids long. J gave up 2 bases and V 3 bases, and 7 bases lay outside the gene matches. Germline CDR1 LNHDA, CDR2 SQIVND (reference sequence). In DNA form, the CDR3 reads TGTGCCAGTAGTATTCGTCAGGGACTAGCCAACACCGGGGAGCTGTTTTTT. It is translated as CASSIRQGLANTGELFF.

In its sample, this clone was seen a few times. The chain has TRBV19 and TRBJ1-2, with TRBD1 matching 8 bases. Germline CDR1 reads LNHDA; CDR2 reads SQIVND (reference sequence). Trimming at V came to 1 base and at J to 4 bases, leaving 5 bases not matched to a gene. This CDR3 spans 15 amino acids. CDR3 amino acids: CASSIGTDRGYGYTF. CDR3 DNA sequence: TGTGCCAGTAGTATAGGTACCGACAGGGGCTATGGCTACACCTTC.

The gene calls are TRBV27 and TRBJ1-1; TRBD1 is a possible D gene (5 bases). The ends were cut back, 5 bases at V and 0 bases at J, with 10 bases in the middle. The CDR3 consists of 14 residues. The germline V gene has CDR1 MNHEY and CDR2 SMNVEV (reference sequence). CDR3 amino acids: CASSQGQMNTEAFF. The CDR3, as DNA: TGTGCCAGCAGTCAGGGCCAGATGAACACTGAAGCTTTCTTT.

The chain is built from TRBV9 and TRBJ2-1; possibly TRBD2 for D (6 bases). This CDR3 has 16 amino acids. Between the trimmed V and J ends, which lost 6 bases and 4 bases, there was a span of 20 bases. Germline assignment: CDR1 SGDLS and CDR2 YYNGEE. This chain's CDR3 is CASNDRRGGEYNEQFF. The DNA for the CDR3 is TGTGCCAGCAACGACAGAAGGGGCGGGGAGTACAATGAGCAGTTCTTC.

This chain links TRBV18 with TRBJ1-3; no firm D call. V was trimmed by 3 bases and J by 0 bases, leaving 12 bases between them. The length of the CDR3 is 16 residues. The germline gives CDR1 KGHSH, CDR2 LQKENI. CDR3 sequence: CASSPDKTSSGNTIYF. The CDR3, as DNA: TGTGCCAGCTCACCTGACAAAACCTCCTCTGGAAACACCATATATTTT.

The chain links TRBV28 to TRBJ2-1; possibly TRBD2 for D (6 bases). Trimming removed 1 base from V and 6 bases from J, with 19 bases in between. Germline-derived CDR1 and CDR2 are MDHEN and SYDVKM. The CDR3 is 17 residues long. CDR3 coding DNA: TGTGCCAGCAGTTTATTATTCTCCCCAGCGGGCACCAATGAGCAGTTCTTC. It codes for CASSLLFSPAGTNEQFF.

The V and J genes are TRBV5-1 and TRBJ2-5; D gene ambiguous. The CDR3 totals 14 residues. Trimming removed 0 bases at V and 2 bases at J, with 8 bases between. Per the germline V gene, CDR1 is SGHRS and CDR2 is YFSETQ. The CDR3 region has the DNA TGCGCCAGCAGCTTGGCCACAGCTCAAGAGACCCAGTACTTC. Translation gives CASSLATAQETQYF.

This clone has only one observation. The CDR3 nucleotides read TGTGCCAGCAGTGAAACAGGGGGGTATAATTCACCCCTCCACTTT. Amino acids: CASSETGGYNSPLHF. The V and J genes are TRBV25-1 and TRBJ1-6; 8 nucleotides align to TRBD1. This CDR3 has 15 amino acids. Germline CDR1 MGHDK, CDR2 SYGVNS. J gave up 4 bases and V 2 bases, and 1 base lay outside the gene matches. Full variable domain (remainder filled in from reference TRBV25-1 and TRBJ1-6): EADIYQTPRYLVIGTGKKITLECSQTMGHDKMYWYQQDPGMELHLIHYSYGVNSTEKGDLSSESTVSRIRTEHFPLTLESARPSHTSQYLCASSETGGYNSPLHFGNGTRLTVT.

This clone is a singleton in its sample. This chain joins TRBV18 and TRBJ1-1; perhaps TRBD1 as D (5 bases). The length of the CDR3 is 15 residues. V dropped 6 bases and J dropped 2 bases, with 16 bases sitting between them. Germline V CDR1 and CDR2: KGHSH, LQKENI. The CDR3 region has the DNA TGTGCCAGCTCGTACAACCAGGGAGGAAACACTGAAGCTTTCTTT. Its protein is CASSYNQGGNTEAFF.

The CDR3 spells CASRTTDSDQPQHF. CDR3 DNA sequence: TGTGCCAGCCGGACGACAGACTCCGATCAGCCCCAGCATTTT. The gene calls are TRBV10-3 and TRBJ1-5, with D possibly TRBD1 on 5 matching bases. This CDR3 is 14 amino acids long. CDR1 ENHRY and CDR2 SYGVKD come from the germline V gene. V was cut by 10 bases and J by 5 bases, with 18 bases left in between.

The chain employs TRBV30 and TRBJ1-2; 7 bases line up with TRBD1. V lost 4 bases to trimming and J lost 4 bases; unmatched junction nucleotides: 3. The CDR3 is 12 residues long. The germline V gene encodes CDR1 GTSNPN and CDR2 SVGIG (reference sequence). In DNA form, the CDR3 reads TGTGCCTGGATGGGACAGATCTATGGCTACACCTTC. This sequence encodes CAWMGQIYGYTF.

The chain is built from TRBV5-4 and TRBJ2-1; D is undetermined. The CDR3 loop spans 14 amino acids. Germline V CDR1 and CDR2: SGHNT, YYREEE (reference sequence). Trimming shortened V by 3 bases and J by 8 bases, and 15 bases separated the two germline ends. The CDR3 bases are TGTGCCAGCAGCTCAGCGCCCTCCTTCGATGAGCAGTTCTTC. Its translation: CASSSAPSFDEQFF. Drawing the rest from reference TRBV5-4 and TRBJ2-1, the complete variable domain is ETGVTQSPTHLIKTRGQQVTLRCSSQSGHNTVSWYQQALGQGPQFIFQYYREEENGRGNFPPRFSGLQFPNYSSELNVNALELDDSALYLCASSSAPSFDEQFFGPGTRLTVL.

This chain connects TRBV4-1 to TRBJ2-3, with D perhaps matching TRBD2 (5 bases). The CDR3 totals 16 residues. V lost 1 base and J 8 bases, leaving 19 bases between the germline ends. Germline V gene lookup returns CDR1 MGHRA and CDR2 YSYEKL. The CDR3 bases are TGCGCCAGCAGCCAAGCTTCCAGCGGACGATTTGGTACGCAGTATTTT. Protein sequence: CASSQASSGRFGTQYF.

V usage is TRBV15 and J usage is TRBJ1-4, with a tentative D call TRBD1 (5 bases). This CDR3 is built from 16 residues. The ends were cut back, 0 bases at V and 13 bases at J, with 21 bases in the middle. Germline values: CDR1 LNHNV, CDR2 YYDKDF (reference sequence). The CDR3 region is CATSRDRNIRQGGLFF. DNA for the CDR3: TGTGCCACCAGCAGAGATCGAAATATAAGGCAGGGAGGACTGTTTTTT.